Here is one T cell receptor beta chain with its context. As yet, its antigen is unknown. These data are taken from a study of graft-versus-host responses after intestinal transplantation. Study context: Anti-thymocyte globulin served as induction for all recipients, who then took tacrolimus and steroids for about 3 years.

Assay: immunoSEQ multiplex PCR; the TCRdb copy retains only in-frame clones and omits some. The table lists roughly 90,000 clones, over 80% of them singletons, with roughly 6% in the top ten. V shed 1 base, J shed 0 bases, and the junction held 2 bases outside the gene matches. The CDR3 runs to 15 residues. CDR1 is MGHRA and CDR2 is YSYEKL in the germline V gene. The V gene is TRBV4-1, the J gene TRBJ2-7; 8 bases are a match to TRBD2. The sequenced sample was unstimulated CD8+ T cells sorted from spleen or lymph node cells, obtained before intestinal transplant. This sequence originates from a human donor who received an intestinal transplant. CDR3 bases: TGCGCCAGCAGCCAAGCCAGCGGGAGCTCCTACGAGCAGTACTTC. Translated: CASSQASGSSYEQYF.